These 16 T cell receptor beta chains originate from one sample sequenced in a study of T cell repertoires in cytomegalovirus infection. Which antigens these TCRs recognize remains unknown. MiXCR, run by TCRdb on the reads, gives a single entry per CDR3 protein. The table has roughly 350,000 distinct CDR3 sequences, about 34% seen once. Sequences were derived from cultured PBMCs, sampled from culture after CMV antigen stimulation. The receptors stem from a human donor in good health (CMV status not recorded). Some clones in this sample may be carry-over from other donors' samples.

This chain connects TRBV19 to TRBJ1-2, with 8 nucleotides matching TRBD1. Germline CDR1 and CDR2: LNHDA and SQIVND (reference sequence). V trimming: 5 bases; J trimming: 0 bases; junction bases outside the gene matches: 8. The CDR3 runs to 16 residues. The CDR3, as DNA: TGTGCCAGTAGTGTCTGGGGGACAGGCTCTAACTATGGCTACACCTTC. It is translated as CASSVWGTGSNYGYTF.

This clonotype was detected a few times. The chain is built from TRBV4-1 and TRBJ1-2; D may be TRBD1 (5 bases). The CDR3 is made up of 15 amino acids. V was trimmed by 1 base and J by 7 bases, leaving 16 bases between them. Germline V CDR1 and CDR2: MGHRA, YSYEKL. The CDR3 DNA reads as TGCGCCAGCAGCCAAGTCCCGCAGGGAGGGATTGGCTACACCTTC. It translates to CASSQVPQGGIGYTF.

This clonotype has only a few counts. The genes are TRBV11-2 and TRBJ2-2; 7 nucleotides match TRBD2. V lost 3 bases, J lost 8 bases, and 9 bases stayed unmatched. The CDR3 has 15 amino acids. The germline V gene encodes CDR1 SGHAT and CDR2 FQNNGV. CDR3 nucleotides: TGTGCCAGCAGCTTCACGGCGGGAGTGGAGGGGGAGCTGTTTTTT. It yields the protein CASSFTAGVEGELFF.

The V gene is TRBV5-4, the J gene TRBJ2-1; TRBD2 matches 8 bases. Germline assignment: CDR1 SGHNT and CDR2 YYREEE (reference sequence). The CDR3 totals 15 residues. Unmatched junction bases numbered 3, after V lost 1 base and J lost 3 bases. CDR3 sequence (DNA): TGTGCCAGCAGCTTGTCTAGCGGGTTCTACAATGAGCAGTTCTTC. Translating gives CASSLSSGFYNEQFF.

In its sample, this clonotype was seen a few times. The chain uses TRBV6-2 or TRBV6-3 and TRBJ2-6; a possible D gene is TRBD1 (6 bases). The CDR3 runs to 15 residues. V lost 6 bases to trimming and J lost 2 bases, with 11 bases between them. In germline, CDR1 is MNHEY, CDR2 SVGEGT. CDR3 protein: CASRIQGAGANVLTF. CDR3 bases: TGTGCCAGCAGGATACAGGGCGCTGGGGCCAACGTCCTGACTTTC.

The rearrangement joins TRBV11-1 to TRBJ2-2, with TRBD2 identical over 12 bases. The CDR3 length is 17 residues. CDR1 and CDR2 (germline): SGHAT, FQDESV (reference sequence). V lost 5 bases and J lost 7; bases outside the gene matches: 11. Here the CDR3 reads CASSPPWTSGKGGELFF. Written as DNA, the CDR3 is TGTGCCAGCAGCCCACCGTGGACTAGCGGGAAGGGCGGGGAGCTGTTTTTT.

The V gene is TRBV20-1, the J gene TRBJ2-1, with 8 positions matching TRBD2. The CDR3 is 17 residues long. The germline V gene encodes CDR1 DFQATT and CDR2 SNEGSKA (reference sequence). V lost 0 bases, J lost 3 bases, and 10 bases stayed unmatched. The CDR3 protein is CSARDLLAAKNYNEQFF. The CDR3 DNA follows: TGCAGTGCTAGAGACCTACTAGCGGCAAAGAACTACAATGAGCAGTTCTTC.

This clonotype was counted between two and nine times. This sequence joins TRBV12-3 or TRBV12-4 and TRBJ1-5; TRBD1 aligns across 7 bases. With 7 bases clipped from V and 10 bases from J, the junction kept 13 bases outside the gene matches. This CDR3 contains 14 residues. CDR3 nucleotides: TGTGCCAGCAACCCGACAGGGCCGGGTAGTCCCCAGCATTTT. It specifies CASNPTGPGSPQHF.

CDR3 nucleotide sequence: TGTGCCAGCAGTGAGCGGCTAGCCTACGAGCAGTACTTC. Protein sequence: CASSERLAYEQYF. The rearrangement joins TRBV2 to TRBJ2-7; D not certain. The germline V gene encodes CDR1 SNHLY and CDR2 FYNNEI. This CDR3 is built from 13 residues. The V end lost 3 bases, the J end lost 2 bases, and 8 bases lay between the germline ends.

This chain connects TRBV7-8 to TRBJ2-2; perhaps TRBD2 as D (6 bases). CDR1 SGHVS and CDR2 FQNEAQ come from the germline V gene. Trimming took off 5 bases at V and 0 bases at J, with 13 bases between the two ends. CDR3 length equals 16 residues. The CDR3 loop reads CASSPVGGTNTGELFF. In DNA form, the CDR3 reads TGTGCCAGCAGCCCGGTCGGGGGAACGAACACCGGGGAGCTGTTTTTT.

This sequence joins TRBV11-2 and TRBJ2-7; 10 bases are a match to TRBD1. The CDR3 spans 16 residues. Germline CDR1 reads SGHAT; CDR2 reads FQNNGV. The ends lost 4 bases at V and 6 bases at J; junction bases unmatched: 12. As DNA, the CDR3 is TGTGCCAGCAGCTCCCAGACAGGGGGCCTTTCTCCCGAGCAGTACTTC. This gives the protein CASSSQTGGLSPEQYF.

This chain connects TRBV27 to TRBJ1-2; the match to TRBD1 covers 11 bases. Germline V gene lookup returns CDR1 MNHEY and CDR2 SMNVEV (reference sequence). Trimming removed 6 bases from V and 6 bases from J; junction bases left unmatched: 18. CDR3 length equals 18 residues. CDR3 loop: CASRRHRDRGFRGDGYTF. The DNA for the CDR3 is TGTGCCAGCAGACGACACCGGGACAGGGGGTTTCGTGGTGATGGCTACACCTTC.

This clonotype has only a few counts. This rearrangement joins TRBV23-1 to TRBJ1-4, with 8 bases lining up with TRBD1. TRBV23-1 is flagged as an ORF with uncertain function. V gave up 6 bases and J gave up 6 bases; unmatched junction bases: 15. This CDR3 has 17 residues. CDR3 sequence (DNA): TGCGCCAGCAGCCGCACCGACAAACAGGGGGATCATGAAAAACTGTTTTTT. Its translation is CASSRTDKQGDHEKLFF.

This clonotype was counted at least ten times. This chain joins TRBV27 and TRBJ2-5, with 7 bases aligning to TRBD2. The CDR3 length is 14 residues. Germline-derived CDR1 and CDR2 are MNHEY and SMNVEV (reference sequence). The V gene end was trimmed by 11 bases and the J gene end by 4 bases; junction bases not matched to a gene: 13. In DNA, the CDR3 is TGTGCCGCAAAACCGTGGGGGGAGGGAGAGACCCAGTACTTC. Protein sequence: CAAKPWGEGETQYF.

This clonotype is a singleton in its sample. V and J are TRBV2 and TRBJ2-7; D is ambiguous. The CDR3 loop spans 12 amino acids. The ends were cut back, 4 bases at V and 4 bases at J, with 8 bases in the middle. Looked up from germline, CDR1 is SNHLY and CDR2 is FYNNEI. The CDR3: CASSGRYYEQYF. The CDR3 nucleotides read TGTGCCAGCAGTGGCAGATATTACGAGCAGTACTTC.

The CDR3 reads CASSPSGGRGELFF. The CDR3 DNA reads as TGTGCCAGCAGCCCCTCGGGCGGGAGGGGGGAGCTGTTTTTT. The V gene is TRBV12-3 or TRBV12-4, the J gene TRBJ2-2; 8 bases fit TRBD2. Trimming took 6 bases from V and 8 from J; bases not matched to a gene: 8. The CDR3 runs 14 residues.